The present T cell receptor (beta chain) was sequenced within a study of blood T cell repertoires in COVID-19. Sequenced by immunoSEQ multiplex PCR; TCRdb stores in-frame clones only, minus some. The repertoire includes 130,000 to 150,000 clones, more than 75% of them detected once, and more than 4% sits in the top ten. The specimen sequenced was peripheral blood. This receptor was obtained from a woman aged 40 to 50 with acute or convalescent COVID-19.

The chain's CDR3 is CASRSGGGYTF. The CDR3, as DNA: TGTGCCAGCCGGTCGGGGGGTGGCTACACCTTC. J is TRBJ1-2 and V is TRBV5-4; possibly TRBD1 for D (5 bases). CDR1 is SGHNT and CDR2 is YYREEE in the germline V gene (reference sequence). V was trimmed by 7 bases and J by 7 bases, leaving 11 bases between them. The CDR3 runs to 11 residues.